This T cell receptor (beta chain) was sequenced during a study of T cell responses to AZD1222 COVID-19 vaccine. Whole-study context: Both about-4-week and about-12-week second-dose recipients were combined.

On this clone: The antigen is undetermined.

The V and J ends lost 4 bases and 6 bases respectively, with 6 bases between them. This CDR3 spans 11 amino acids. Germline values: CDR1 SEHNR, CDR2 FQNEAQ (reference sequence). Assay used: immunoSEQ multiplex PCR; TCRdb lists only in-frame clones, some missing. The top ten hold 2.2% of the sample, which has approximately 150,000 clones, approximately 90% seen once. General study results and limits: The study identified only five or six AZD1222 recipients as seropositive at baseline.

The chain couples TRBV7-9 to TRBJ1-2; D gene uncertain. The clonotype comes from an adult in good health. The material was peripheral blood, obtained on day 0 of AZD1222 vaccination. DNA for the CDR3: TGTGCCAGCAGCTCCAAGGATGGCTACACCTTC. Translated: CASSSKDGYTF.